Shown below are 16 T cell receptor beta chains from a single sample sequenced in a study of T cells in lung cancer brain metastases. Sequencing was performed with immunoSEQ multiplex PCR; in TCRdb, only in-frame clones are kept and a portion is missing. The data show about 4,900 clones, 84% seen once. The sample was tumor tissue from the primary lung tumor. The receptors stem from a woman aged 45-59 years with non-small cell lung cancer.

The V and J genes are TRBV15 and TRBJ1-1; D may be TRBD1 (5 bases). Germline CDR1 reads LNHNV; CDR2 reads YYDKDF (reference sequence). The CDR3 contains 17 residues. With 5 bases removed from V and 5 bases from J, the gap between germline ends came to 24 bases. The chain's CDR3 is CATSRGRRVGGSTEAFF. The CDR3 DNA reads as TGTGCCACCAGCCGAGGAAGGCGGGTGGGGGGTAGTACTGAAGCTTTCTTT.

The chain has TRBV2 and TRBJ2-3; D call uncertain. V lost 11 bases, J lost 0 bases, and 18 bases lay in between. The CDR3 length is 15 residues. The germline V gene encodes CDR1 SNHLY and CDR2 FYNNEI. The CDR3 loop is CADRVRLTSTDTQYF. CDR3 sequence (DNA): TGTGCCGATAGGGTCAGGTTAACTAGCACAGATACGCAGTATTTT.

The chain carries TRBV5-1 and TRBJ2-6; 8 bases map to TRBD2. V lost 0 bases, J lost 9 bases, and 8 bases stayed unmatched. The germline gives CDR1 SGHRS, CDR2 YFSETQ. There are 16 residues in the CDR3. CDR3 bases: TGCGCCAGCAGCTTGGTCCCGCGGGAGGACGGCAACGTCCTGACTTTC. Encoded protein: CASSLVPREDGNVLTF.

This clone was seen just once. The chain joins TRBV6-1 to TRBJ1-2; 10 bases are a match to TRBD1. Germline CDR1 is MNHNS and CDR2 is SASEGT. The CDR3 is 15 residues long. V shed 0 bases and J 8 bases; nucleotides not matched to a gene: 6. The CDR3 is CASSEAGTGAAGYTF. Here the CDR3 DNA reads TGTGCCAGCAGTGAAGCAGGGACAGGGGCGGCGGGCTACACCTTC.

V gene TRBV18 combines with J gene TRBJ2-5; 15 nucleotides line up with TRBD2. Germline assignment: CDR1 KGHSH and CDR2 LQKENI. Losses at the gene ends were 3 bases for V and 1 base for J; bases not matched to a gene: 6. This CDR3 comprises 18 residues. CDR3 region: CASSPRGLAGGLQETQYF. The DNA of the CDR3 is TGTGCCAGCTCACCTAGGGGACTAGCGGGAGGACTCCAAGAGACCCAGTACTTC.

This sequence joins TRBV28 and TRBJ2-7, with a weak D call TRBD2 (6 bases). The germline V gene encodes CDR1 MDHEN and CDR2 SYDVKM. The length of the CDR3 is 13 residues. With 6 bases removed from V and 5 bases from J, the gap between germline ends came to 14 bases. The CDR3 reads CASSYRDSNEQYF. In nucleotides, the CDR3 is TGTGCCAGCAGCTACCGGGACTCGAACGAGCAGTACTTC.

The chain carries TRBV11-2 and TRBJ1-2; D is ambiguous. The CDR3 length is 13 residues. Germline assignment: CDR1 SGHAT and CDR2 FQNNGV. Trimming took 6 bases from V and 8 from J, leaving 16 bases between them. In DNA form, the CDR3 reads TGTGCCAGCAGTTCGCAGCCTACCCGCGGCTACACCTTC. It encodes CASSSQPTRGYTF.

The chain recombines TRBV30 with TRBJ1-3; 7 positions agree with TRBD1. This CDR3 is built from 14 residues. Trimming cost V 1 base and J 5 bases; bases outside gene matches: 5. CDR1 and CDR2 from the germline V gene are GTSNPN and SVGIG (reference sequence). Written as DNA, the CDR3 is TGTGCCTGGAGTGCCTTGGGACAGAGAAACACCATATATTTT. It translates to CAWSALGQRNTIYF.

The rearrangement links TRBV30 to TRBJ1-2; D is perhaps TRBD1 (6 bases). The germline V gene has CDR1 GTSNPN and CDR2 SVGIG (reference sequence). This CDR3 is built from 14 residues. V lost 1 base to trimming and J lost 9 bases, with 18 bases between them. The CDR3 DNA sequence: TGTGCCTGGAGTGCCACAGGGTCCCTGATGAGCTACACCTTC. As protein: CAWSATGSLMSYTF.

The chain has TRBV5-1 and TRBJ2-2; 13 nucleotides line up with TRBD2. Trimming at V came to 4 bases and at J to 6 bases, leaving 6 bases not matched to a gene. Germline V gives CDR1 SGHRS, CDR2 YFSETQ. The CDR3 is 16 residues long. CDR3: CASSPGLAGISGELFF. For the CDR3, the DNA is TGCGCCAGCAGCCCGGGACTAGCGGGAATCTCCGGGGAGCTGTTTTTT.

The chain uses TRBV27 and TRBJ2-1; D might be TRBD1 (7 bases). This CDR3 is 17 amino acids long. Germline V gene data show CDR1 as MNHEY and CDR2 as SMNVEV (reference sequence). Trimming cost V 8 bases and J 6 bases, with 26 bases left between them. The DNA of the CDR3 is TGTGCCAGCCCGTTGCGAGTGGACAGGACTAACGTCAATGAGCAGTTCTTC. Translated, it gives CASPLRVDRTNVNEQFF.

The chain employs TRBV6-5 and TRBJ1-1; possibly TRBD1 for D (6 bases). This CDR3 is 13 amino acids long. Trimming removed 6 bases at V and 5 bases at J, with 13 bases between. The V gene's germline CDR1 is MNHEY and CDR2 SVGAGI. This CDR3 is CASRKPGTTEAFF. CDR3 nucleotides: TGTGCCAGCAGGAAGCCAGGGACAACTGAAGCTTTCTTT.

The CDR3 protein is CAWSKQGAGNTIYF. Here the CDR3 DNA reads TGTGCCTGGAGTAAACAGGGGGCTGGAAACACCATATATTTT. V gene TRBV30 combines with J gene TRBJ1-3; 8 bases are a match to TRBD1. CDR1 and CDR2 (germline): GTSNPN, SVGIG (reference sequence). The V segment lost 2 bases and the J segment 2 bases; nucleotides outside the gene matches: 2. The CDR3 contains 14 residues.

The V call is TRBV5-1, the J call TRBJ2-1; 13 nucleotides agree with TRBD2. Trimming took 3 bases from V and 7 from J; bases not matched to a gene: 7. Germline CDR1 SGHRS, CDR2 YFSETQ. The CDR3 runs to 16 residues. The CDR3 DNA reads TGCGCCAGCAGCTATGGGACTAGCGGGATAAGGAATGAGCAGTTCTTC. As protein: CASSYGTSGIRNEQFF.

This chain joins TRBV19 and TRBJ1-1, with 11 bases lining up with TRBD1. Germline V gives CDR1 LNHDA, CDR2 SQIVND (reference sequence). J lost 10 bases, V lost 7 bases, and 20 bases had no gene match. The CDR3 sequence is 17 residues long. CDR3 nucleotides: TGTGCCAGTACCTCGGACAGGGGGCTGAATAGAGGGGGAGGAGCTTTCTTT. Its translation: CASTSDRGLNRGGGAFF.

The J gene is TRBJ2-4, the V gene TRBV28; 7 nucleotides line up with TRBD2. The CDR3 totals 18 residues. Germline-derived CDR1 and CDR2 are MDHEN and SYDVKM. The J segment lost 3 bases and the V segment lost 2 bases, leaving 13 bases of the junction unmatched. The CDR3 loop is CASSLSLGGWDDKNIQYF. The CDR3 nucleotides read TGTGCCAGCAGTTTAAGCTTGGGGGGGTGGGACGACAAAAACATTCAGTACTTC.